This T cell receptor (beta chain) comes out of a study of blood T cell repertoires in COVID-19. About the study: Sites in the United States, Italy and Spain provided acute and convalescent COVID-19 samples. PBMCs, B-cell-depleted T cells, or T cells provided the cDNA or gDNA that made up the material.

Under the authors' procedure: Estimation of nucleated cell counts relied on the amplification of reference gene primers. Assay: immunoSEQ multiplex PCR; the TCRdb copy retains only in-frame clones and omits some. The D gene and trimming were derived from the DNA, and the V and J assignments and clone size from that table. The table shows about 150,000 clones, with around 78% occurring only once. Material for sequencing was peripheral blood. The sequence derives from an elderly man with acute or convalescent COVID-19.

In DNA, the CDR3 is TGCAGCGTCTCCGGGACGGGAGTGTATGGCTACACCTTC. Amino acid sequence: CSVSGTGVYGYTF. The gene calls are TRBV29-1 and TRBJ1-2; maybe TRBD1 (5 bases). V lost 6 bases, J lost 5 bases, and 16 bases lay in between. The CDR3 contains 13 residues. Per germline, CDR1 SQVTM and CDR2 ANQGSEA.